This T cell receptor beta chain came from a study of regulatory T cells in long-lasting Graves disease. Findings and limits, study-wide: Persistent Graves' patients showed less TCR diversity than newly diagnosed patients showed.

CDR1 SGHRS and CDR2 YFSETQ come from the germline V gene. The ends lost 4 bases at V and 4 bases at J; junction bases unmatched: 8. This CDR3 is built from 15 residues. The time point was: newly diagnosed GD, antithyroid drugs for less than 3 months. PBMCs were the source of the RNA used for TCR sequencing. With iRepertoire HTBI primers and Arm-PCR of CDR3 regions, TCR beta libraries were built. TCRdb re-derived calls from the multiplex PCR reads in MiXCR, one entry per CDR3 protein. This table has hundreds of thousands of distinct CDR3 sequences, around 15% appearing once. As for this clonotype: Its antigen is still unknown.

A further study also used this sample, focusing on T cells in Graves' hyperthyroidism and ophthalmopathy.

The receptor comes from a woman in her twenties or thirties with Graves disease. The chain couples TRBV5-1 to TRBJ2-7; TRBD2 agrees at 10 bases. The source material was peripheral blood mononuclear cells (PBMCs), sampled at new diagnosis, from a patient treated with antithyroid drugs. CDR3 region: CASSPTTSGVYEQYF. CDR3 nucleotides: TGCGCCAGCAGCCCGACAACTAGCGGGGTATACGAGCAGTACTTC.